The subject of this entry is one T cell receptor (beta chain). This clone was detected only a few times. The target of this receptor is not known. No qualities accompany the bases; no much larger clone lies one base away. Receptor amplification or capture employed the immunoSEQ multiplex PCR assay. The multiplex PCR relied on a mix of 60 forward primers for TCR Vbeta segments and 13 reverse primers for TCR Jbeta segments. The CDR3 region of rearranged TCR beta genes was amplified from genomic DNA by a multiplex PCR assay. Amplified TCR beta libraries were sequenced as 87-base-pair reads on the Illumina HiSeq System. The paper's processing steps were these. In a later analysis, roughly 80 million unique TCR beta chains were counted across the 500 to 850 repertoires, and around 11 million of these chains were shared by at least two donors. A nearest-neighbor algorithm error-corrected the raw reads and collapsed the reads into unique sequences, merging closely related sequences to remove PCR and sequencing errors. CDR3 sequences were aligned to IMGT reference sequences to assign V, D and J gene segments. For a sequence to be retained, a match of at least six nucleotides was required to both a V gene segment and a J gene segment. Rearrangements were called productive when the CDR3 lacked stop codons and stayed in frame with V and J; all others were non-productive. Following IMGT convention, CDR3 was defined as the stretch from the second conserved V-encoded cysteine to the conserved J-encoded phenylalanine. The earlier analysis of about 500 of the donors excluded sequences that lacked an unambiguous match to a single V gene segment. An earlier analysis of roughly 590 of the donors called V segments functional above 56.7% productive rearrangements and segregating when the between-donor standard deviation exceeded 5%. To diagnose cytomegalovirus status from the catalog of TCR beta chain sequences, a statistical classification framework was built. V and J gene assignment, in a later analysis, came from comparing TCR nucleotide sequences with IMGT/GENE-DB human TR gene sequences. In a later analysis, CDR3 sequences and most-parsimonious VDJ recombination scenarios were assigned using the TCRdist pipeline. In a later analysis, every TCR beta chain was defined by the combination of its CDR3 amino acid sequence and its V-gene family, and reads without a unique V-gene family were dropped. To address suspected cross-contamination and a sequencing artifact, a later analysis removed approximately 600 highly shared, low-generation-probability nucleotide sequences. In a later analysis, a clonal expansion index for each public chain was calculated from normalized within-repertoire ranks of inferred template counts. In a later analysis, generation probabilities were computed using a VDJ recombination model fitted to out-of-frame rearrangements, and the results were checked against IGoR. Hypergeometric tests were used in a later analysis to score TCR-TCR, TCR-HLA and TCR-CMV co-occurrence, with a repertoire-size bias correction applied to the TCR pairs. To estimate false discovery rates, a later analysis permuted the HLA or CMV assignments 20 times. In a later analysis, co-occurring TCRs were grouped using DBSCAN, and TCRdist sequence similarity was added for clustering within HLA-allele-positive subsets. For co-occurrence clustering, repertoires with fewer than 30,000 or more than 120,000 public chains were excluded, along with several repertoires with anomalous nucleotide sharing. TCRdb holds this immuneACCESS table with in-frame rearrangements only. Some clones are missing; in checked studies, unresolved V genes explain under half, and the rest has no known cause. That table furnishes V, J and clone size, whereas the DNA furnished D and trimming. The sample table holds about 160,000 clones, of which 81% were seen once. In total, the top ten clones hold less than 15% of the sample.

Trimming leaves V shorter by 3 bases and J shorter by 5 bases, with the junction holding 6 bases beyond the gene matches. The germline V gene (reference sequence) yields LNHDA for CDR1 and SQIVND for CDR2. The CDR3 sequence holds 15 residues, the cysteine and phenylalanine included. Here the CDR3 DNA is all that survives: 45 bases in frame from base 1. The cohort consisted of 600 to 750 healthy bone marrow donors. All cohort members were sampled while nominally healthy, although unrecorded immune exposures were likely present. The donor was CMV seronegative and was included in the group of hundreds of seronegative cohort members. Each donor provided a peripheral blood sample, and peripheral blood mononuclear cells were used for TCR beta sequencing. Genomic DNA extraction from the blood cell samples was performed with the Qiagen DNeasy Blood Extraction Kit. The data stem from a study of cytomegalovirus exposure and HLA in healthy donors (dated 2017 in TCRdb). As for the study more broadly: According to an earlier analysis of several hundred of the donors, 150 million to 200 million T cells yielded 90 million to 140 million unique TCR beta sequences and 276 Gb of sequence data. On average, over 200,000 unique TCR beta nucleotide sequences were sequenced per donor among fewer than 500 genotyped donors of the cohort, with roughly 18% of those sequences being non-productive. An earlier analysis of 587 of the donors applied high-throughput TCR beta sequencing to assess whether each TCR beta V gene segment acted as functional or pseudogenic. Using immunosequencing, the study profiled T cell repertoires from some 670 subjects and related those repertoires to cytomegalovirus serostatus. Besides the first cohort of approximately 670 subjects, a separate validation cohort made up of 90 to 150 different subjects was used. Rather than drawing on any new phenotypic data, the later analysis identified candidate immune exposures from TCR beta sequences and the way those sequences occurred across donors. Donor age, sex, ethnicity and CMV serostatus were compiled alongside the repertoire data. All discovery cohort repertoires had been generated using a single sequencing platform. Among the roughly 400 genotyped donors, about 85% belonged to the genetic ancestry cluster associated with self-reported Caucasian donors. The aim of the study was to test whether cataloging public T cell receptors could identify signatures of past pathogen exposure. Typing coverage varied by locus: roughly 629-640 donors for A, B, C, DRB1 and DQB1; approximately 500 for DQA1; about 570 for DPA1; 400 to 480 for DPB1. Roughly 320 gigabases of sequencing data and roughly 81 million unique TCR sequences made up an early release that covered over 550 HLA-typed donors. A later genetic analysis used genome-wide SNP genotypes for about 65% of the roughly 670 donors, treating that subset as a discovery cohort. Class I and class II HLA loci were covered by the typing at four-digit resolution. Several DR-DQ haplotypes were treated as single units for association and clustering because of strong linkage in the cohort. High-throughput TCR immunosequencing, statistical association of individual TCRs with disease status, and machine learning were combined to predict cytomegalovirus infection status. A later analysis re-analyzed previously published TCR beta repertoires from 600 to 850 donors and added high-resolution HLA genotyping to study TCR occurrence patterns. Broad study findings and their caveats: While some public TCRs were present in many individuals, most TCR sequences turned up only very rarely across donors. Broadly in line with IMGT annotations, most TCR beta V segments showed up in productive rearrangements about 90% or about 30% of the time in an earlier analysis of roughly 590 of the donors. In a later analysis, TCR association rates were found to vary across HLA loci, with the most associated TCRs seen for DRB1 alleles and the fewest for HLA-C alleles. In a later analysis, several top co-occurrence clusters were reported to appear linked to parvovirus B19, influenza, CMV and Epstein-Barr virus. In a later analysis, most CMV-associated TCR beta chains were found to appear HLA-restricted, with HLA associations seemingly driven largely by CMV exposure. The presence/absence analyses assumed that sequencing depth was roughly uniform across donors, and that assumption may not be true. According to the authors, the approach could potentially be generalized to other disease states and immunological phenotypes. The cohort was sequenced for TCR beta chains only, and without alpha or paired-chain data the features that could be detected were limited. In a later genetic analysis, fewer N-insertions in productive TCRs were reported among donors in an Asian-associated ancestry cluster than the roughly 700-donor mean. An association between a missense DCLRE1C variant and V-gene and J-gene trimming of TCR beta chains was found in a later genetic analysis and replicated in an independent cohort. Correlated functional status among segregating V segments might reflect linkage disequilibrium, but an unknown experimental factor could not be ruled out. A few of the identified cytomegalovirus-associated TCR beta chains were confirmed in vitro to be specific for cytomegalovirus antigens. When HLA alleles, especially DR and DQ, strongly co-occurred, attributing TCR associations to individual alleles was difficult. The sequencing pipeline was judged likely to have produced a cluster of highly shared sequence variants as a technical artifact. The 87-base-pair reads could not distinguish some IMGT-functional V segments, including TRBV6-2 and TRBV6-3, so those segments were excluded. The classifier was reported to diagnose cytomegalovirus status with high specificity and sensitivity in both the original cohort and the validation cohort. For the cohort, immune exposure information was limited to CMV serostatus. A further reported finding was that TCR beta sequences accurately predicted the HLA-A and HLA-B alleles for most subjects in the first cohort. The earlier analysis of approximately 590 of the donors excluded seventeen rarely observed V segments, including chromosome 9 orphons, because counts were too low. A later analysis found that HLA-associated TCR beta chains were more clonally expanded and had lower generation probabilities than equally common non-associated chains. At a false discovery rate of 0.05, a later analysis linked approximately 18,000 TCR beta sequences to specific HLA alleles. Because HLA typing was missing for some donors at each locus, association tests included only the typed subset. The study listed 150 to 200 TCR beta chains as associated with cytomegalovirus.

The sample comprised PBMCs. Recombination linked TRBV19 to TRBJ2-5, with 10 junctional bases fitting TRBD1. The clonotype comes from a woman aged 45 to 65 in good health and CMV-seronegative. The bases are TGTGCCAGTAGTATCCCTGACAGGGGGCTGGAGACCCAGTACTTC. It translates to CASSIPDRGLETQYF.